The source of this T cell receptor beta chain is a study of tumor-infiltrating lymphocytes in primary liver carcinoma. Background on the study: Tumor staging was T1-T3 N0M0; sizes spanned 4.2 to 10 cm across. Samples yielded about 3.65 to 8 million productive TCRbeta reads, similar across tissue types.

Starting material of about 450 ng total RNA yielded TCR beta cDNA via a constant-region primer. Researchers made the TCR beta libraries by running three nested multiplex PCR rounds with slightly modified ARM-PCR. Running 9 to 11 cycles apiece, the first two PCR rounds relied on TRBV1-TRBV30 forward primers together with a C-beta reverse primer. A single record per CDR3 protein comes from TCRdb applying MiXCR to the multiplex PCR reads. The sample includes 100,000 to 150,000 distinct CDR3 sequences, 55% to 75% of them seen just once. The CDR3 is 14 amino acids. Trimming left V 4 bases short and J 1 base short, with 10 bases between. The germline V gene encodes CDR1 MGHRA and CDR2 YSYEKL. Taking about 17-33 mg of unsorted bulk tissue, the authors co-extracted RNA and DNA. Surgery removed the patients' primary liver carcinoma. The study's findings and limits: Lower overlap was observed for tumor-adjacent and tumor-blood pairs relative to tumor region pairs.

Notes on this clonotype: Antigen specificity is unknown. The conserved closing phenylalanine or tryptophan is absent in this CDR3, likely reflecting a read error.

Sample: liver tumor tissue from sampling region 3. Subset meaning: tumor region T3, left-lateral pole. The V gene is TRBV4-1, the J gene TRBJ2-5; D gene unclear. The sequence came from a woman aged 60-75 years with primary liver carcinoma and hepatitis B virus infection. Here the CDR3 DNA reads TGCGCCAGCAGCCCTATAAGTGCCCAAGAGACCCAGTACTTA. Its translation is CASSPISAQETQYL.